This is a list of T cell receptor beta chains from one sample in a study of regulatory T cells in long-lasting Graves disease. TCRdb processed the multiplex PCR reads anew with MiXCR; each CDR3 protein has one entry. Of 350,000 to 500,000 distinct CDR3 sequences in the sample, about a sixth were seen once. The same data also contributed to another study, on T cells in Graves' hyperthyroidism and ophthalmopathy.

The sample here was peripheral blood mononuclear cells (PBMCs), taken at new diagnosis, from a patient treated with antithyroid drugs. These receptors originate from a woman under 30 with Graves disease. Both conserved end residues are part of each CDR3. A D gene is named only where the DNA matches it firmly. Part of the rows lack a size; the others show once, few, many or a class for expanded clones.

CDR3nt: TGTGCCAGCAGCCCATCCGGGACAGTAAACTATGGCTACACCTTC
CDR3aa: CASSPSGTVNYGYTF
j_gene: TRBJ1-2
abundance: many
v_gene: TRBV7-2
d_gene: TRBD1

CDR3nt: TGTGCCAGCAGCCTCCTCGGGACTAGCGGGGGCAATGAGCAGTTCTTC
CDR3aa: CASSLLGTSGGNEQFF
j_gene: TRBJ2-1
abundance: many
v_gene: TRBV7-2
d_gene: TRBD2

CDR3nt: TGTGCCACCAGCAAGGGACGGATCTACGAGCAGTACTTC
CDR3aa: CATSKGRIYEQYF
j_gene: TRBJ2-7
abundance: -
v_gene: TRBV15
d_gene: -

CDR3nt: TGTGCCGGCAGAAATCTAGACAGCTCCTACAATGGGCAGTTCTTC
CDR3aa: CAGRNLDSSYNGQFF
j_gene: TRBJ2-1
abundance: -
v_gene: TRBV6-1
d_gene: -

CDR3nt: TGTGCCAGCAGTTTATCCGGGGACAGGGGAAATGGCTACACCTTC
CDR3aa: CASSLSGDRGNGYTF
j_gene: TRBJ1-2
abundance: many
v_gene: TRBV28
d_gene: TRBD1

CDR3nt: TGTGCCAGCAGCCAACCTCCTGGGACAGGTCACAATGAGCAGTTCTTC
CDR3aa: CASSQPPGTGHNEQFF
j_gene: TRBJ2-1
abundance: many
v_gene: TRBV3-1
d_gene: TRBD1

CDR3nt: TGTGCCACCAGTGATCCAACGGACAGGGCGGGCACCGGGGAGCTGTTTTTT
CDR3aa: CATSDPTDRAGTGELFF
j_gene: TRBJ2-2
abundance: many
v_gene: TRBV24-1
d_gene: TRBD1

CDR3nt: TGTGCCAGCAGCCTAGTTTGGCTAACCGGGGAGCTGTTTTTT
CDR3aa: CASSLVWLTGELFF
j_gene: TRBJ2-2
abundance: -
v_gene: TRBV3-1
d_gene: -

CDR3nt: TGCAGTGCTCCCCCTGGACAGGCTTTCGTGGATACGCAGTATTTT
CDR3aa: CSAPPGQAFVDTQYF
j_gene: TRBJ2-3
abundance: many
v_gene: TRBV20-1
d_gene: TRBD1

CDR3nt: TGTGCCAGCAGCCGTGGACTAGCGGGAATCTACAATGAGCAGTTCTTC
CDR3aa: CASSRGLAGIYNEQFF
j_gene: TRBJ2-1
abundance: few
v_gene: TRBV14
d_gene: TRBD2

CDR3nt: TGTGCCAGCAGCTTAGCGCACCCCTATGGCTACACCTTC
CDR3aa: CASSLAHPYGYTF
j_gene: TRBJ1-2
abundance: -
v_gene: TRBV7-9
d_gene: -

CDR3nt: TGTGCCATCAGTCTGGCTCTCCCCCCGGCGTACGAGCAGTACTTC
CDR3aa: CAISLALPPAYEQYF
j_gene: TRBJ2-7
abundance: many
v_gene: TRBV10-3
d_gene: -

CDR3nt: TGCAGTGCAAATCCTGAAGGACTAGTCTACAATGAGCAGTTCTTC
CDR3aa: CSANPEGLVYNEQFF
j_gene: TRBJ2-1
abundance: many
v_gene: TRBV20-1
d_gene: TRBD2

CDR3nt: TGTGCCAGCAGCTTGGCGGGGGCGGACGAGCAGTACTTC
CDR3aa: CASSLAGADEQYF
j_gene: TRBJ2-7
abundance: few
v_gene: TRBV5-6
d_gene: -

CDR3nt: TGTGCCAGCAGTTTTGCCAGGGGTGAGCAGTTCTTC
CDR3aa: CASSFARGEQFF
j_gene: TRBJ2-1
abundance: few
v_gene: TRBV28
d_gene: -

CDR3nt: TGCGCCAGCAGCCAAGATTTGACGGCAACTAATGAAAAACTGTTTTTT
CDR3aa: CASSQDLTATNEKLFF
j_gene: TRBJ1-4
abundance: -
v_gene: TRBV4-1
d_gene: -

CDR3nt: TGTGCCAGCAGTCCTCGCGTACAGGGGCAGGTCACCTTC
CDR3aa: CASSPRVQGQVTF
j_gene: TRBJ1-2
abundance: few
v_gene: TRBV28
d_gene: TRBD1

CDR3nt: TGTGCCAGCGGAGGGGGGTCCGGGGAGCTGTTTTTT
CDR3aa: CASGGGSGELFF
j_gene: TRBJ2-2
abundance: many
v_gene: TRBV2
d_gene: -

CDR3nt: TGTGCCAGCAGCCTTGGAGGCGGGAGAGACACCGGGGAGCTGTTTTTT
CDR3aa: CASSLGGGRDTGELFF
j_gene: TRBJ2-2
abundance: many
v_gene: TRBV11-1
d_gene: TRBD2

CDR3nt: TGTGCCAGCAGCCTGGACAGGGGTGAAAAACTGTTTTTT
CDR3aa: CASSLDRGEKLFF
j_gene: TRBJ1-4
abundance: few
v_gene: TRBV5-6
d_gene: TRBD1

CDR3nt: TGTGCCAGCAGTGACATCTTTGATCGACCCCTGGAGCAGTACTTC
CDR3aa: CASSDIFDRPLEQYF
j_gene: TRBJ2-7
abundance: many
v_gene: TRBV2
d_gene: -

CDR3nt: TGTGCCAGCAGTTACGGGACTAGCGGGGGGATGGCCTACGAGCAGTACTTC
CDR3aa: CASSYGTSGGMAYEQYF
j_gene: TRBJ2-7
abundance: many
v_gene: TRBV6-2/TRBV6-3
d_gene: TRBD2

CDR3nt: TGCAGTGCTAGAGGGGTGGGAGTCAATGAGCAGTTCTTC
CDR3aa: CSARGVGVNEQFF
j_gene: TRBJ2-1
abundance: many
v_gene: TRBV20-1
d_gene: -

CDR3nt: TGTGCCAGCAGCTCCGCTGGACTAGCGGGGGCTCACGAGCAGTACTTC
CDR3aa: CASSSAGLAGAHEQYF
j_gene: TRBJ2-7
abundance: -
v_gene: TRBV13
d_gene: TRBD2

CDR3nt: TGTGCCAGCAGAGAACATGCGGGGGTTCGAGGAGGCTACACCTTC
CDR3aa: CASREHAGVRGGYTF
j_gene: TRBJ1-2
abundance: many
v_gene: TRBV28
d_gene: -

CDR3nt: TGTGCCAGCAGTTACATTGGGTGGAATGAGCAGTTCTTC
CDR3aa: CASSYIGWNEQFF
j_gene: TRBJ2-1
abundance: -
v_gene: TRBV6-2/TRBV6-3
d_gene: -

CDR3nt: TGCAGTGCTATAGGCGGGAGATTCGATGAGCAGTTCTTC
CDR3aa: CSAIGGRFDEQFF
j_gene: TRBJ2-1
abundance: many
v_gene: TRBV20-1
d_gene: TRBD2

CDR3nt: TGCGCCAGCAGCGATCCCGGGGATGACTACAATGAGCAGTTCTTC
CDR3aa: CASSDPGDDYNEQFF
j_gene: TRBJ2-1
abundance: -
v_gene: TRBV5-1
d_gene: -

CDR3nt: TGTGCCAGCAGTCCGGGACAGGGGGCCCGTCAGCCCCAGCATTTT
CDR3aa: CASSPGQGARQPQHF
j_gene: TRBJ1-5
abundance: many
v_gene: TRBV2
d_gene: TRBD1

CDR3nt: TGTGCCAGCAGCACCGGGACACATAGCAATCAGCCCCAGCATTTT
CDR3aa: CASSTGTHSNQPQHF
j_gene: TRBJ1-5
abundance: many
v_gene: TRBV12-3/TRBV12-4
d_gene: -

CDR3nt: TGTGCCAGCAGCTTAGGCACCACGTCCTACGAGCAGTACTTC
CDR3aa: CASSLGTTSYEQYF
j_gene: TRBJ2-7
abundance: -
v_gene: TRBV5-8
d_gene: -

CDR3nt: TGTGCCAGCAGCCTCCCCTTAGATACGCAGTATTTT
CDR3aa: CASSLPLDTQYF
j_gene: TRBJ2-3
abundance: many
v_gene: TRBV7-2
d_gene: -

CDR3nt: TGTGCCAGCAGTGAAAGGGGCGGGGAATCCTACAATGAGCAGTTCTTC
CDR3aa: CASSERGGESYNEQFF
j_gene: TRBJ2-1
abundance: -
v_gene: TRBV25-1
d_gene: -

CDR3nt: TGTGCCAGCAGCGGGACAGCGAACTATGGCTACACCTTC
CDR3aa: CASSGTANYGYTF
j_gene: TRBJ1-2
abundance: -
v_gene: TRBV6-1
d_gene: TRBD1

CDR3nt: TGTGCCAGTAGTACCCCTGGGGCAGGGGGCGATCAGCCCCAGCATTTT
CDR3aa: CASSTPGAGGDQPQHF
j_gene: TRBJ1-5
abundance: -
v_gene: TRBV19
d_gene: TRBD1

CDR3nt: TGTGCCAGCACCTCACGGGGACTAGCGGGAGGACCCACAGATACGCAGTATTTT
CDR3aa: CASTSRGLAGGPTDTQYF
j_gene: TRBJ2-3
abundance: few
v_gene: TRBV28
d_gene: TRBD2

CDR3nt: TGTGCCATCAGTGAGCCAACTATAAACAGGGTGAACGGGGAGCTGTTTTTT
CDR3aa: CAISEPTINRVNGELFF
j_gene: TRBJ2-2
abundance: -
v_gene: TRBV10-3
d_gene: -

CDR3nt: TGTGCCTGGAGTGTAGAACGTAGAGCGTTCCGAGAGACCCAGTACTTC
CDR3aa: CAWSVERRAFRETQYF
j_gene: TRBJ2-5
abundance: -
v_gene: TRBV30
d_gene: -

CDR3nt: TGTGCCAGCAGCAGACTAGCGGGGGCCTACACCGGGGAGCTGTTTTTT
CDR3aa: CASSRLAGAYTGELFF
j_gene: TRBJ2-2
abundance: few
v_gene: TRBV7-2
d_gene: TRBD2

CDR3nt: TGTGCCAGCAGTTTTGGGGGGCGAAACTACGAGCAGTACTTC
CDR3aa: CASSFGGRNYEQYF
j_gene: TRBJ2-7
abundance: many
v_gene: TRBV28
d_gene: -

CDR3nt: TGTGCCAGCAGTGTGGGGGCTGGGGCCAACGTCCTGACTTTC
CDR3aa: CASSVGAGANVLTF
j_gene: TRBJ2-6
abundance: many
v_gene: TRBV2
d_gene: -

CDR3nt: TGTGCCAGCAGTCAGGGTCGCGGGGAGCTGTTTTTT
CDR3aa: CASSQGRGELFF
j_gene: TRBJ2-2
abundance: few
v_gene: TRBV28
d_gene: -

CDR3nt: TGTGCCAGCAGCTTTGGGAGGAAAAACACTGAAGCTTTCTTT
CDR3aa: CASSFGRKNTEAFF
j_gene: TRBJ1-1
abundance: many
v_gene: TRBV7-2
d_gene: -

CDR3nt: TGCAGCGTTGACGTCAGGGGAGTGGTGGAGACCCAGTACTTC
CDR3aa: CSVDVRGVVETQYF
j_gene: TRBJ2-5
abundance: many
v_gene: TRBV29-1
d_gene: -

CDR3nt: TGTGCCAGCAGCCCAAGCAGGCGGACTAGCGGACTCCTCTTC
CDR3aa: CASSPSRRTSGLLF
j_gene: TRBJ2-1
abundance: many
v_gene: TRBV7-2
d_gene: TRBD2

CDR3nt: TGTGCCAGCAGCTTCTCTGGACTAGCTTCTCCGAGCTCCTACAATGAGCAGTTCTTC
CDR3aa: CASSFSGLASPSSYNEQFF
j_gene: TRBJ2-1
abundance: many
v_gene: TRBV7-9
d_gene: TRBD2